Shown below are 26 T cell receptor beta chains from a single sample sequenced in a study of cytomegalovirus exposure and HLA in healthy donors. The primer mix had 60 Vbeta and 13 Jbeta primers. Measured with immunoSEQ multiplex PCR; TCRdb has only the in-frame clones, and not every one. The data contain approximately 150,000 clones, 65% to 80% of them singletons. The sequenced sample was PBMCs. All receptors derive from a middle-aged man in good health and CMV-seronegative.

The chain carries TRBV14 and TRBJ1-4; no firm D call. The V end was cut by 3 bases, the J end by 0 bases, with 14 bases between. Germline CDR1 reads SGHDN; CDR2 reads FVKESK. This CDR3 has 17 residues. The CDR3 bases are TGTGCCAGCAGCCACCGGTCGGGTAATCCAACTAATGAAAAACTGTTTTTT. Translation: CASSHRSGNPTNEKLFF.

A few counts support this clone. The chain carries TRBV5-4 and TRBJ2-7; 12 positions agree with TRBD2. Germline CDR1 reads SGHNT; CDR2 reads YYREEE (reference sequence). The V gene end was trimmed by 4 bases and the J gene end by 5 bases; junction bases not matched to a gene: 13. The CDR3 totals 17 residues. The CDR3 DNA is TGTGCCAGCAGCCCATCGCCGACTAGCGGGAGTATCAACGAGCAGTACTTC. This gives the protein CASSPSPTSGSINEQYF.

The chain joins TRBV5-4 to TRBJ1-2, with 8 bases aligning to TRBD1. V gave up 4 bases and J gave up 6 bases; unmatched junction bases: 11. The germline gives CDR1 SGHNT, CDR2 YYREEE (reference sequence). The CDR3 is made up of 15 amino acids. In DNA, the CDR3 is TGTGCCAGCAGCAACAGGGGGGCAGGGGGGGATGGCTACACCTTC. Its translation: CASSNRGAGGDGYTF.

The genes are TRBV6-1 and TRBJ1-2; tentative D call: TRBD1 (6 bases). This CDR3 has 14 amino acids. Trimming left V 5 bases short and J 4 bases short, with 14 bases between. The germline V gene has CDR1 MNHNS and CDR2 SASEGT. The CDR3 protein is CASSSLTGPYGYTF. Here the CDR3 DNA reads TGTGCCAGCAGTTCGTTGACAGGACCCTATGGCTACACCTTC.

The CDR3 loop is CASSFGQGAFTEAFF. The CDR3 DNA reads as TGCGCCAGCAGCTTCGGACAGGGGGCTTTCACTGAAGCTTTCTTT. The J gene is TRBJ1-1, the V gene TRBV5-1, with 11 bases fitting TRBD1. There are 15 residues in the CDR3. The V gene's germline CDR1 is SGHRS and CDR2 YFSETQ. J gave up 4 bases and V 2 bases, and 4 bases lay outside the gene matches.

The rearrangement joins TRBV30 to TRBJ2-5, with D perhaps matching TRBD2 (6 bases). Germline lookup yields CDR1 GTSNPN and CDR2 SVGIG (reference sequence). The CDR3 runs to 16 residues. Trimming shortened V by 2 bases and J by 2 bases, and 18 bases separated the two germline ends. CDR3 in DNA: TGTGCCTGGAGTCATGGAGGGGCAGGGATTCAAGAGACCCAGTACTTC. Translated: CAWSHGGAGIQETQYF.

V and J are TRBV2 and TRBJ2-7; D possibly corresponds to TRBD1 (5 bases). Germline CDR1 and CDR2: SNHLY and FYNNEI. The V end lost 2 bases, the J end lost 2 bases, and 13 bases lay between the germline ends. The CDR3 sequence is 15 residues long. CDR3 in amino acids: CASSERGIGPYEQYF. DNA for the CDR3: TGTGCCAGCAGTGAAAGGGGTATAGGCCCCTACGAGCAGTACTTC.

The genes are TRBV6-4 and TRBJ2-3, with D tentatively TRBD2 (5 bases). This CDR3 contains 15 residues. CDR1 is MRHNA and CDR2 is SNTAGT in the germline V gene. V lost 0 bases, J lost 6 bases, and 13 bases lay in between. CDR3: CASSDSDSPLDTQYF. In nucleotides, the CDR3 is TGTGCCAGCAGTGACTCGGACTCCCCATTGGATACGCAGTATTTT.

The V and J genes are TRBV6-1 and TRBJ2-2; 8 bases align to TRBD1. Germline V gene lookup returns CDR1 MNHNS and CDR2 SASEGT. This CDR3 has 13 amino acids. V dropped 6 bases and J dropped 9; count of bases not matched to a gene: 6. CDR3 sequence reads: CASRGQGPWELFF. The DNA for the CDR3 is TGTGCCAGCAGAGGACAGGGACCCTGGGAGCTGTTTTTT.

This chain connects TRBV5-1 to TRBJ2-7; weak D call: TRBD2 (5 bases). The CDR3 loop spans 14 amino acids. CDR1 and CDR2 from the germline V gene are SGHRS and YFSETQ. The V end lost 5 bases, the J end lost 3 bases, and 15 bases lay between the germline ends. The CDR3 sequence is CASRRVYRSYEQYF. The CDR3 DNA sequence: TGCGCCAGCAGGAGGGTCTATCGAAGCTACGAGCAGTACTTC.

This rearrangement joins TRBV6-1 to TRBJ2-1, with 8 bases identical to TRBD2. The junction had 8 bases not matched to a gene; V was cut back by 8 bases and J by 5 bases. The CDR3 loop spans 14 amino acids. Per the germline V gene, CDR1 is MNHNS and CDR2 is SASEGT. In DNA, the CDR3 is TGTGCCAGCCTGAAGCGGGAGCGGCACAATGAGCAGTTCTTC. It codes for CASLKRERHNEQFF.

This chain connects TRBV5-1 to TRBJ1-2; weak D call: TRBD1 (5 bases). V lost 2 bases and J 3 bases, leaving 14 bases between the germline ends. The CDR3 consists of 15 residues. Per germline, CDR1 SGHRS and CDR2 YFSETQ. CDR3 bases: TGCGCCAGCAGCTTCCGGGGGACGCGGGACTATGGCTACACCTTC. Amino acid sequence: CASSFRGTRDYGYTF. Supplemented by reference TRBV5-1 and TRBJ1-2, the full variable domain reads KAGVTQTPRYLIKTRGQQVTLSCSPISGHRSVSWYQQTPGQGLQFLFEYFSETQRNKGNFPGRFSGRQFSNSRSEMNVSTLELGDSALYLCASSFRGTRDYGYTFGSGTRLTVV.

The J gene is TRBJ2-5, the V gene TRBV27, with 7 bases fitting TRBD2. The CDR3 is made up of 17 amino acids. From germline, CDR1 is MNHEY and CDR2 SMNVEV (reference sequence). J lost 1 base, V lost 6 bases, and 14 bases had no gene match. CDR3 sequence (DNA): TGTGCCAGCAGAGACTCTAGATCGGGGGGACCCCAAGAGACCCAGTACTTC. This translates into CASRDSRSGGPQETQYF.

This chain uses TRBV5-1 with TRBJ2-7; 7 bases map to TRBD1. The CDR3 runs 14 residues. The germline V gene encodes CDR1 SGHRS and CDR2 YFSETQ. Trimming took 3 bases from V and 2 from J; bases not matched to a gene: 5. The CDR3 coding sequence is TGCGCCAGCAGCTCGACAGGGCATCCCTACGAGCAGTACTTC. Its translation: CASSSTGHPYEQYF.

The chain joins TRBV28 to TRBJ1-1, with a tentative D call TRBD1 (5 bases). Trimming pared 5 bases from V and 9 bases from J, leaving 19 bases between. In germline, CDR1 is MDHEN, CDR2 SYDVKM. This CDR3 is built from 14 residues. The CDR3 DNA reads as TGTGCCAGCAGTGCTGGGAACAGGAATGGCCAAGCTTTCTTT. It encodes CASSAGNRNGQAFF.

This clone was found a few times. This chain uses TRBV29-1 with TRBJ1-2; possibly TRBD1 for D (5 bases). The CDR3 totals 14 residues. Looked up from germline, CDR1 is SQVTM and CDR2 is ANQGSEA. Trimming cost V 3 bases and J 9 bases, with 20 bases left between them. The CDR3 protein is CSVDLAGQGFSYTF. CDR3 DNA: TGCAGCGTTGATCTGGCAGGGCAGGGCTTTAGCTACACCTTC. Together with reference TRBV29-1 and TRBJ1-2, the CDR3 gives the full variable domain: SAVISQKPSRDICQRGTSLTIQCQVDSQVTMMFWYRQQPGQSLTLIATANQGSEATYESGFVIDKFPISRPNLTFSTLTVSNMSPEDSSIYLCSVDLAGQGFSYTFGSGTRLTVV.

Turning to this clone: At one end the junction does not follow the germline gene, possibly because of a read error. The rearrangement links TRBV28 to TRBJ2-7; TRBD1 is a possible D gene (6 bases). CDR3 size: 15 residues. From germline, CDR1 is MDHEN and CDR2 SYDVKM. The CDR3 here is CASSLRTVLSCEQYF. CDR3 in DNA: TGTGCCAGCAGTCTCCGGACAGTTCTATCCTGCGAGCAGTACTTC.

V and J are TRBV21-1 and TRBJ1-2; the tabulated D call, TRBD1, remains unverified against the DNA. TRBV21-1 is listed as a pseudogene. The CDR3 is 13 residues long. The CDR3 protein is CASSKCRAYGYTF. For the CDR3, the DNA is TGTGCCAGCAGCAAATGCAGGGCCTATGGCTACACCTTC.

This clone was recorded a few times. The chain employs TRBV28 and TRBJ1-5; 7 bases line up with TRBD1. CDR1 MDHEN and CDR2 SYDVKM come from the germline V gene. The CDR3 is made up of 15 amino acids. V lost 3 bases and J lost 4; bases outside the gene matches: 6. The CDR3 is CASSFRAGGNQPQHF. Here the CDR3 DNA reads TGTGCCAGCAGTTTCCGCGCAGGGGGGAATCAGCCCCAGCATTTT.

This rearrangement joins TRBV7-6 to TRBJ2-7, with a tentative D call TRBD1 (8 bases). Germline V gene data show CDR1 as SGHVS and CDR2 as FNYEAQ. The CDR3 loop spans 17 amino acids. The V end lost 1 base, the J end lost 1 base, and 17 bases lay between the germline ends. The CDR3 sequence: CASSLGGYRGGSYEQYF. Written as DNA, the CDR3 is TGTGCCAGCAGCTTAGGGGGATACAGGGGGGGATCCTACGAGCAGTACTTC.

This clone was counted between two and nine times. This sample also contains other DNA sequences that code for the same CDR3. This chain uses TRBV5-6 with TRBJ2-2; D might be TRBD2 (5 bases). V shed 0 bases and J shed 2 bases, with 8 bases lying between them. From germline, CDR1 is SGHDT and CDR2 YYEEEE. The CDR3 covers 15 residues. CDR3: CASSLVGRNTGELFF. The CDR3 bases are TGTGCCAGCAGCTTGGTTGGGAGAAACACCGGGGAGCTGTTTTTT. The full variable domain, completed using reference TRBV5-6 and TRBJ2-2, is DAGVTQSPTHLIKTRGQQVTLRCSPKSGHDTVSWYQQALGQGPQFIFQYYEEEERQRGNFPDRFSGHQFPNYSSELNVNALLLGDSALYLCASSLVGRNTGELFFGEGSRLTVL.

V usage is TRBV6-5 and J usage is TRBJ2-7; D perhaps matches TRBD1 (6 bases). The CDR3 covers 14 residues. Germline CDR1 MNHEY, CDR2 SVGAGI. Trimming removed 4 bases from V and 7 bases from J, with 17 bases in between. The CDR3 bases are TGTGCCAGCAGTTTTCTGGACAGATCTTGGGAGCAGTACTTC. Protein sequence: CASSFLDRSWEQYF.

The table lists this clone with a few counts. This chain uses TRBV27 with TRBJ2-7; 9 nucleotides align to TRBD2. Losses at the gene ends were 5 bases for V and 4 bases for J; bases not matched to a gene: 9. This CDR3 has 15 amino acids. Germline V gene lookup returns CDR1 MNHEY and CDR2 SMNVEV (reference sequence). CDR3 bases: TGTGCCAGCAGTGTCTCCGGGACTAGCCTATACGAGCAGTACTTC. It yields the protein CASSVSGTSLYEQYF.

The rearrangement links TRBV27 to TRBJ2-7; 10 bases are a match to TRBD1. The germline gives CDR1 MNHEY, CDR2 SMNVEV (reference sequence). The CDR3 totals 13 residues. V lost 6 bases to trimming and J lost 4 bases; unmatched junction nucleotides: 3. The CDR3, as DNA: TGTGCCAGCAGGGGGACAGGGGTTTACGAGCAGTACTTC. It codes for CASRGTGVYEQYF.

A few counts support this clone. The chain recombines TRBV18 with TRBJ1-2; D might be TRBD1 (5 bases). In germline, CDR1 is KGHSH, CDR2 LQKENI. V was trimmed by 1 base and J by 6 bases, leaving 15 bases between them. The CDR3 spans 15 residues. This CDR3 reads CASSPLKGKINGYTF. The CDR3 DNA sequence: TGTGCCAGCTCACCACTGAAGGGGAAAATCAATGGCTACACCTTC. The whole variable domain, remainder taken from reference TRBV18 and TRBJ1-2, is NAGVMQNPRHLVRRRGQEARLRCSPMKGHSHVYWYRQLPEEGLKFMVYLQKENIIDESGMPKERFSAEFPKEGPSILRIQQVVRGDSAAYFCASSPLKGKINGYTFGSGTRLTVV.

This clone has only one observation. This chain links TRBV2 with TRBJ2-4, with TRBD2 matching over 14 bases. Trimming removed 7 bases from V and 12 bases from J; junction bases left unmatched: 11. Germline V gene lookup returns CDR1 SNHLY and CDR2 FYNNEI. CDR3 length equals 15 residues. CDR3 in DNA: TGTGCCAGCAAATCCGGGACTAGCGGGAGACACAGTCAGTACTTC. It encodes CASKSGTSGRHSQYF.